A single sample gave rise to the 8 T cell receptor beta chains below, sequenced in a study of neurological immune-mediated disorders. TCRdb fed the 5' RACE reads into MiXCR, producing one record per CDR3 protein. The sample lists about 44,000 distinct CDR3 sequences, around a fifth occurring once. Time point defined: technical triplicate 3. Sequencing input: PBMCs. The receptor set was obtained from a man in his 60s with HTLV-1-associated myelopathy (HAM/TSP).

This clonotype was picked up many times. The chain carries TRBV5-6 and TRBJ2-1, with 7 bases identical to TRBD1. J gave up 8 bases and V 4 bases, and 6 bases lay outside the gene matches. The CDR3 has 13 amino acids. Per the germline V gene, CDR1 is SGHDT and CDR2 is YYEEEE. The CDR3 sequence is CASSLWDRHEQFF. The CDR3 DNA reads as TGTGCCAGCAGCCTCTGGGACAGACATGAGCAGTTCTTC.

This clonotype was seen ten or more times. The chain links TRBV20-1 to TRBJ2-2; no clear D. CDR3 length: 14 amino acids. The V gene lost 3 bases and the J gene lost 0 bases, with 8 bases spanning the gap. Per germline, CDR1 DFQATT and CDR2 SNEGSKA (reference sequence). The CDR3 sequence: CSARLRANTGELFF. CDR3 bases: TGCAGTGCTAGGCTACGAGCGAACACCGGGGAGCTGTTTTTT.

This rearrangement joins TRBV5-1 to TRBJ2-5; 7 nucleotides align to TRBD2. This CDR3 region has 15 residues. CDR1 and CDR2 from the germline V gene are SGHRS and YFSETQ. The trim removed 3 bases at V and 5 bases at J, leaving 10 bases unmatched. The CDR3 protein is CASSSSAAGVETQYF. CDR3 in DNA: TGCGCCAGCAGCTCCTCGGCGGCGGGAGTGGAGACCCAGTACTTC. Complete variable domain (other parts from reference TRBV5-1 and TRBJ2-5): KAGVTQTPRYLIKTRGQQVTLSCSPISGHRSVSWYQQTPGQGLQFLFEYFSETQRNKGNFPGRFSGRQFSNSRSEMNVSTLELGDSALYLCASSSSAAGVETQYFGPGTRLLVL.

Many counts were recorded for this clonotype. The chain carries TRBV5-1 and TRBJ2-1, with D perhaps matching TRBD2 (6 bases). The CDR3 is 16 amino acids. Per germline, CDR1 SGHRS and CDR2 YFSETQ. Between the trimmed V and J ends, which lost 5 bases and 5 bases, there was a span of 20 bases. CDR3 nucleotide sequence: TGCGCCAGCAGTCCGCAGTTGCGGGACCCCCACAATGAGCAGTTCTTC. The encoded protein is CASSPQLRDPHNEQFF.

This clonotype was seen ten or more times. The CDR3 coding sequence is TGTGCCAGCAGCTTAGACTCACAACGCACCGGGGAGCTGTTTTTT. Residues: CASSLDSQRTGELFF. The chain uses TRBV7-2 and TRBJ2-2; D gene unclear. The CDR3 contains 15 residues. The germline V gene encodes CDR1 SGHTA and CDR2 FQGNSA. The V end was cut by 1 base, the J end by 4 bases, with 10 bases between.

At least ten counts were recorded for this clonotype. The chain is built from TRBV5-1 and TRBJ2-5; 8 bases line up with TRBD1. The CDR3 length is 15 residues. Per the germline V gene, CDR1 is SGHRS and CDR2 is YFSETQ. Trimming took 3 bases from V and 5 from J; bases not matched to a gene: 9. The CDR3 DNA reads TGCGCCAGCAGCTCATCAGGGGGCAAGGGGGAGACCCAGTACTTC. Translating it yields CASSSSGGKGETQYF.

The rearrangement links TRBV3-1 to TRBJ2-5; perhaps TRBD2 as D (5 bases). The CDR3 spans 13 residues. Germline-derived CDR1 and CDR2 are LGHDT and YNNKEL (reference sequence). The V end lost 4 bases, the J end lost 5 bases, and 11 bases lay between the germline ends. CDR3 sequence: CASSRGGPETQYF. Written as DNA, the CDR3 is TGTGCCAGCAGCCGCGGAGGTCCGGAGACCCAGTACTTC.

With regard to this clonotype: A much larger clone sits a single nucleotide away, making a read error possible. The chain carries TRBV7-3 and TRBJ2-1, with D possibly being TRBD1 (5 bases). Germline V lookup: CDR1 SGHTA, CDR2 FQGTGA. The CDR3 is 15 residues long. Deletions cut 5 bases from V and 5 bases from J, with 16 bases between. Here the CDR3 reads CASSPVPDTHNEQFF. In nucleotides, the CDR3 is TGTGCCAGCAGCCCAGTCCCGGACACTCACAATGAGCAGTTCTTC.